This T cell receptor beta chain was retrieved from a study of cytomegalovirus exposure and HLA in healthy donors. The CDR3 has 15 residues. Germline V gene lookup returns CDR1 SEHNR and CDR2 FQNEAQ (reference sequence). Losses at the gene ends were 5 bases for V and 1 base for J; bases not matched to a gene: 4. As concerns this clone: Antigen unknown.

Study observations and caveats: Some TCR beta chains (164 of them) were listed as cytomegalovirus-associated. A later analysis linked more than 15,000 TCR beta sequences to HLA alleles at 0.05 false discovery rate. Certain indistinguishable V segments, among them TRBV6-2 and TRBV6-3, were excluded. A later analysis showed that HLA-associated TCR beta chains had undergone more clonal expansion than equally common others.

PCR primers comprised 60 Vbeta and 13 Jbeta primers. Assay: immunoSEQ multiplex PCR; the TCRdb copy retains only in-frame clones and omits some. The profile shows approximately 70,000 clones, about four fifths of them singletons. The clonotype originates from a woman under 40 in good health and CMV-seronegative. The genes are TRBV7-9 and TRBJ2-7, with 11 bases aligning to TRBD1. The sequenced sample was PBMCs. The CDR3 loop reads CASSQGTGGSYEQYF. CDR3 DNA sequence: TGTGCCAGCAGCCAAGGGACAGGGGGTTCCTACGAGCAGTACTTC.